The clone carrying this T cell receptor beta chain was counted ten times or more. What it binds is not known. Amplified regions were TCR beta CDR3 sequences from RNA transcripts. TCR CDR3 underwent first-round RT-PCR with the HTBI primer set. TCRdb passed the multiplex PCR reads through MiXCR, listing each CDR3 protein once. The sample includes about 360,000 distinct CDR3 sequences, around 14% of them seen just once. Calling Graves' hyperthyroidism stable meant ophthalmopathy did not progress within 18 months. The source of the PBMCs was about 10 ml of fresh peripheral blood. The CDR3 contains 18 residues. J lost 5 bases, V lost 10 bases, and 15 bases had no gene match. Germline lookup yields CDR1 ENHRY and CDR2 SYGVKD. This specimen comes from a study of T cells in Graves' hyperthyroidism and ophthalmopathy. The study, taken as a whole, reports: Ophthalmopathy was identified by the model a median around 6.3 months ahead of onset. Blood also held most thyroid clonotypes expanded beyond 0.001.

The sequenced sample consisted of blood. The TCR originated in a woman between 18 and 30 years old with Graves' hyperthyroidism. The V call is TRBV10-3, the J call TRBJ2-2, with TRBD2 matching over 14 bases. The CDR3: CATQTSTSGRAVTGELFF. For the CDR3, the DNA is TGTGCCACCCAGACTTCGACTAGCGGGAGGGCCGTGACCGGGGAGCTGTTTTTT.